This T cell receptor beta chain was sequenced for a study of early T cells in non-severe SARS-CoV-2 infection. CDR1 and CDR2 (germline): MDHEN, SYDVKM. This CDR3 spans 13 amino acids. The V segment lost 11 bases and the J segment 2 bases; nucleotides outside the gene matches: 7. This clonotype was seen a few times. One entry per CDR3 protein results from TCRdb running MiXCR on the 5' RACE reads. Here the sample spans about 48,000 distinct CDR3 sequences, more than 6.5% being singletons. Sequenced material: whole blood. The clonotype originates from an adult who was a healthcare worker with PCR-confirmed SARS-CoV-2 infection or an uninfected control (not recorded which). This chain connects TRBV28 to TRBJ2-7; the match to TRBD1 covers 9 bases. CDR3 protein: CAAIGTGTYEQYF. The CDR3 DNA reads TGTGCCGCGATCGGGACAGGGACCTACGAGCAGTACTTC.